The 5 T cell receptor beta chains below come from one sample, sequenced in a study of blood T cell repertoires in COVID-19. The method was immunoSEQ multiplex PCR; TCRdb's version includes in-frame clones alone and lacks a portion of them. The sample lists about 53,000 clones, roughly 87% occurring once. Material for sequencing was peripheral blood. The source of these receptors is a man aged 55 to 70 with active COVID-19.

This clone has just one count. The chain joins TRBV5-5 to TRBJ2-2, with D perhaps matching TRBD2 (6 bases). This CDR3 is 13 amino acids long. Trimming shortened V by 7 bases and J by 5 bases, and 12 bases separated the two germline ends. The germline V gene has CDR1 SGHKS and CDR2 YYEKEE (reference sequence). CDR3 amino acids: CASGRGMTGELFF. The DNA of the CDR3 is TGTGCCAGCGGCCGCGGGATGACCGGGGAGCTGTTTTTT.

The rearrangement joins TRBV7-9 to TRBJ2-2; 7 bases fit TRBD2. V was clipped by 5 bases and J by 1 base; unmatched bases: 4. The germline V gene encodes CDR1 SEHNR and CDR2 FQNEAQ (reference sequence). This CDR3 contains 15 residues. CDR3 sequence: CASSRTRRNTGELFF. In nucleotides, the CDR3 is TGTGCCAGCAGCCGGACTAGGAGGAACACCGGGGAGCTGTTTTTT. Using reference TRBV7-9 and TRBJ2-2 for the parts outside the CDR3, the full variable domain is DTGVSQNPRHKITKRGQNVTFRCDPISEHNRLYWYRQTLGQGPEFLTYFQNEAQLEKSRLLSDRFSAERPKGSFSTLEIQRTEQGDSAMYLCASSRTRRNTGELFFGEGSRLTVL.

The chain carries TRBV18 and TRBJ1-4, with D hard to call. Trimming cost V 3 bases and J 8 bases, with 10 bases left between them. The length of the CDR3 is 13 residues. Germline assignment: CDR1 KGHSH and CDR2 LQKENI. For the CDR3, the DNA is TGTGCCAGCTCACCTTTTGCGGGGGAAAAACTGTTTTTT. Translating it yields CASSPFAGEKLFF.

V usage is TRBV28 and J usage is TRBJ1-2; no clear D gene. V was pared by 3 bases and J by 2 bases, with 7 bases between. Looked up from germline, CDR1 is MDHEN and CDR2 is SYDVKM. The CDR3 extends over 13 amino acids. For the CDR3, the DNA is TGTGCCAGCAGTTTCGTAAAAAACTATGGCTACACCTTC. It yields the protein CASSFVKNYGYTF.

This clone was found once. CDR3 sequence: CASSPRGQVYEQYF. CDR3 bases: TGTGCCAGCAGCCCCCGAGGGCAGGTCTACGAGCAGTACTTC. The chain carries TRBV7-2 and TRBJ2-7, with a weak D call TRBD2 (5 bases). The CDR3 runs to 14 residues. V lost 5 bases and J 3 bases, leaving 14 bases between the germline ends. Germline assignment: CDR1 SGHTA and CDR2 FQGNSA.